This T cell receptor (beta chain) was sequenced during a study of blood T cell repertoires in COVID-19. Overall study: The origin of the acute and convalescent COVID-19 samples was the United States, Italy and Spain.

Self-reported history from a screening survey and questionnaire set each donor's cohort. Two consecutive negative NP/OP PCR tests, clearance, or resolved symptoms defined Cohort 3 recovery. Trimming took 3 bases from V and 6 from J; bases not matched to a gene: 11. This CDR3 contains 17 residues. The germline V gene encodes CDR1 LGHNA and CDR2 YSLEER. The authors' processing: Quantification of nucleated cells was approximated via reference gene primer amplification. Data came from immunoSEQ multiplex PCR; TCRdb stores just in-frame clones and leaves some out. That table furnishes V, J and clone size, whereas the DNA furnished D and trimming. This table holds fewer than 400,000 clones, 87% found once.

The V and J genes are TRBV4-3 and TRBJ1-4; 9 nucleotides align to TRBD1. The receptor comes from a woman aged 50 to 65 who had recovered from COVID-19. The sequenced material came from PBMCs or T cells enriched from blood (not recorded which). This CDR3 reads CASSHLYRDREHEKLFF. CDR3 in DNA: TGCGCCAGCAGCCACCTATACCGGGACAGGGAGCATGAAAAACTGTTTTTT.